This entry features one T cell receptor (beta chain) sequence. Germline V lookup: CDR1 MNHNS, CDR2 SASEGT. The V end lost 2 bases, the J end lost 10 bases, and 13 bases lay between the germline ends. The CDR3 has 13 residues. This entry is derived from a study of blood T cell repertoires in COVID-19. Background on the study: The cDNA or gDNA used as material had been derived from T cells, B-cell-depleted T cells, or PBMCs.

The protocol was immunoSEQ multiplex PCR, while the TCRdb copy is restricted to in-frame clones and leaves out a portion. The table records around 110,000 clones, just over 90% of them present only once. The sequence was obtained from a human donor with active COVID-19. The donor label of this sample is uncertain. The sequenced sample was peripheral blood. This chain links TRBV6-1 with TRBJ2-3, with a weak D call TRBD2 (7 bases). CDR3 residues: CASSERGGTAQYF. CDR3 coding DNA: TGTGCCAGCAGTGAAAGGGGGGGGACCGCGCAGTATTTT.